These 17 T cell receptor beta chains share one sample of origin, sequenced in a study of follicular helper T cells after annual influenza vaccination. Time point reported: 2014-2015 season, 7 days after vaccination. The table came from immunoSEQ multiplex PCR; TCRdb's copy has only in-frame clones and leaves some out. The table has around 10,000 clones, about 82% seen once; the top ten hold about 3.8%. Here the sequenced sample was CXCR5+ CD38- circulating T follicular helper cells from blood, taken 7 days after influenza vaccination. The subset here: circulating Tfh, non-naive CD4+CXCR5+PD-1+ (ICOS+CD38+ or ICOS-CD38-). These receptors were collected from an adult who received the influenza vaccine.

The chain recombines TRBV7-2 with TRBJ2-2, with 9 positions matching TRBD2. Trimming cost V 1 base and J 5 bases; bases outside gene matches: 2. The CDR3 is made up of 15 amino acids. The germline CDR1 and CDR2 sequences are SGHTA and FQGNSA. DNA for the CDR3: TGTGCCAGCAGCTTAGATAGCGGGAGTACCGGGGAGCTGTTTTTT. It encodes CASSLDSGSTGELFF.

A single count supports this clone. V usage is TRBV4-2 and J usage is TRBJ2-3; D gene uncertain. Trimming stripped 0 bases from V and 2 bases from J, with 9 bases between. This CDR3 is 15 amino acids long. CDR1 is LGHNA, CDR2 YNFKEQ, per germline. CDR3 sequence reads: CASSQESRITDTQYF. The CDR3 DNA is TGTGCCAGCAGCCAAGAGTCCCGGATCACAGATACGCAGTATTTT.

V and J are TRBV28 and TRBJ1-5, with 7 bases matching TRBD1. This CDR3 region has 12 residues. V was clipped by 8 bases and J by 3 bases; unmatched bases: 1. The V gene's germline CDR1 is MDHEN and CDR2 SYDVKM. DNA for the CDR3: TGTGCCAGCGACAGGGTCAATCAGCCCCAGCATTTT. This sequence encodes CASDRVNQPQHF. Looking up the rest from reference TRBV28 and TRBJ1-5 gives the full variable domain: DVKVTQSSRYLVKRTGEKVFLECVQDMDHENMFWYRQDPGLGLRLIYFSYDVKMKEKGDIPEGYSVSREKKERFSLILESASTNQTSMYLCASDRVNQPQHFGDGTRLSIL.

The rearrangement links TRBV19 to TRBJ1-4, with 7 bases lining up with TRBD1. Germline V gene lookup returns CDR1 LNHDA and CDR2 SQIVND (reference sequence). Losses at the gene ends were 7 bases for V and 3 bases for J; bases not matched to a gene: 8. The CDR3 length is 15 residues. CDR3 in amino acids: CASKGQYLSNEKLFF. CDR3 DNA sequence: TGTGCCAGTAAGGGACAGTACCTATCTAATGAAAAACTGTTTTTT.

This rearrangement joins TRBV4-3 to TRBJ2-2; no firm D call. CDR1 is LGHNA and CDR2 is YSLEER in the germline V gene. The CDR3 extends over 14 amino acids. Trimming removed 2 bases from V and 4 bases from J, with 8 bases in between. CDR3 nucleotides: TGCGCCAGCAGCCAACAACCCGGCACCGGGGAGCTGTTTTTT. It translates to CASSQQPGTGELFF.

This chain connects TRBV7-2 to TRBJ2-1; 8 bases fit TRBD1. CDR1 and CDR2 from the germline V gene are SGHTA and FQGNSA. The CDR3 has 17 residues. Losses at the gene ends were 5 bases for V and 0 bases for J; bases not matched to a gene: 9. Here the CDR3 reads CASSPGGLASSYNEQFF. Written as DNA, the CDR3 is TGTGCCAGCAGCCCAGGGGGCCTAGCGAGCTCCTACAATGAGCAGTTCTTC. Full variable domain (remainder filled in from reference TRBV7-2 and TRBJ2-1): GAGVSQSPSNKVTEKGKDVELRCDPISGHTALYWYRQSLGQGLEFLIYFQGNSAPDKSGLPSDRFSAERTGGSVSTLTIQRTQQEDSAVYLCASSPGGLASSYNEQFFGPGTRLTVL.

This clone was detected once. The rearrangement links TRBV19 to TRBJ2-1; the match to TRBD1 covers 8 bases. CDR3 length equals 17 residues. V was clipped by 5 bases and J by 8 bases; unmatched bases: 17. The germline CDR1 and CDR2 sequences are LNHDA and SQIVND (reference sequence). The CDR3 is CASSRQGTGRGWDEQFF. CDR3 in DNA: TGTGCCAGTAGTCGGCAAGGGACAGGCCGGGGTTGGGATGAGCAGTTCTTC.

This chain connects TRBV11-2 to TRBJ2-3; 9 bases match TRBD1. The ends lost 5 bases at V and 1 base at J; junction bases unmatched: 4. Germline V lookup: CDR1 SGHAT, CDR2 FQNNGV. The CDR3 runs to 15 residues. In nucleotides, the CDR3 is TGTGCCAGCAGCCCTTGGACAGGGGGCACAGATACGCAGTATTTT. The encoded protein is CASSPWTGGTDTQYF. Full variable domain (remainder filled in from reference TRBV11-2 and TRBJ2-3): EAGVAQSPRYKIIEKRQSVAFWCNPISGHATLYWYQQILGQGPKLLIQFQNNGVVDDSQLPKDRFSAERLKGVDSTLKIQPAKLEDSAVYLCASSPWTGGTDTQYFGPGTRLTVL.

V and J are TRBV6-1 and TRBJ2-3; D unresolved. The CDR3 runs to 12 residues. Trimming removed 5 bases from V and 6 bases from J, with 9 bases in between. CDR1 MNHNS and CDR2 SASEGT come from the germline V gene. The DNA of the CDR3 is TGTGCCAGCAGTTTCCGTGCGGATACGCAGTATTTT. Protein: CASSFRADTQYF.

This chain's CDR3 is CASSLGTSGSGEQFF. For the CDR3, the DNA is TGTGCCAGCAGCTTAGGGACTAGCGGGAGTGGCGAGCAGTTCTTC. The chain links TRBV7-9 to TRBJ2-1, with 13 positions matching TRBD2. J was trimmed by 10 bases and V by 1 base; bases with no gene match: 4. CDR1 is SEHNR and CDR2 is FQNEAQ in the germline V gene (reference sequence). This CDR3 is 15 amino acids long. Full variable domain (remainder filled in from reference TRBV7-9 and TRBJ2-1): DTGVSQNPRHKITKRGQNVTFRCDPISEHNRLYWYRQTLGQGPEFLTYFQNEAQLEKSRLLSDRFSAERPKGSFSTLEIQRTEQGDSAMYLCASSLGTSGSGEQFFGPGTRLTVL.

The rearrangement links TRBV7-9 to TRBJ2-5; unclear D gene. In germline, CDR1 is SEHNR, CDR2 FQNEAQ (reference sequence). Trimming took 2 bases from V and 3 from J, leaving 7 bases between them. This CDR3 comprises 13 residues. CDR3 DNA: TGTGCCAGCAGCTTATTCCAAGAAGAGACCCAGTACTTC. This sequence encodes CASSLFQEETQYF.

The rearrangement joins TRBV19 to TRBJ1-4, with 9 bases matching TRBD1. Germline V gene data show CDR1 as LNHDA and CDR2 as SQIVND (reference sequence). CDR3 length equals 14 residues. After removal of 6 bases from V and 7 bases from J, the junction contained 6 bases not matched to a gene. The CDR3 loop reads CASRRQGDVEKLFF. The CDR3 coding sequence is TGTGCCAGTAGAAGACAGGGGGACGTTGAAAAACTGTTTTTT.

The rearrangement uses TRBV6-1 and TRBJ1-4; D possibly corresponds to TRBD1 (5 bases). V was clipped by 2 bases and J by 5 bases, with 12 bases between them. The CDR3 has 15 residues. Germline loops: CDR1 MNHNS, CDR2 SASEGT. CDR3 nucleotides: TGTGCCAGCAGTGAATCTGGGGGGGGGAATGAAAAACTGTTTTTT. It encodes CASSESGGGNEKLFF.

A single count supports this clone. The rearrangement uses TRBV5-1 and TRBJ2-3, with 8 bases identical to TRBD2. The J segment lost 0 bases and the V segment lost 4 bases, leaving 4 bases of the junction unmatched. This CDR3 is built from 15 residues. CDR1 is SGHRS, CDR2 YFSETQ, per germline. In nucleotides, the CDR3 is TGCGCCAGCAGCCAGCCTAGCGGGAGCACAGATACGCAGTATTTT. It specifies CASSQPSGSTDTQYF.

The genes are TRBV7-2 and TRBJ1-1; no clear D. V was shortened by 1 base and J by 4 bases, with 16 bases between the two germline ends. The CDR3 spans 16 residues. Germline loops: CDR1 SGHTA, CDR2 FQGNSA. The CDR3 coding sequence is TGTGCCAGCAGCTTAGAAGTGTCCGGGGTAGGCACTGAAGCTTTCTTT. Its translation: CASSLEVSGVGTEAFF.

The chain couples TRBV4-3 to TRBJ2-3, with D maybe TRBD1 (6 bases). The CDR3 has 16 amino acids. V shed 1 base and J shed 4 bases, with 15 bases lying between them. CDR1 LGHNA and CDR2 YSLEER come from the germline V gene. Written as DNA, the CDR3 is TGCGCCAGCAGCCAAGCCCCTGACAGGTTATCAGATACGCAGTATTTT. Encoded protein: CASSQAPDRLSDTQYF.

CDR3 amino acids: CASSPPAGELFF. Here the CDR3 DNA reads TGTGCCAGTAGTCCACCGGCCGGGGAGCTGTTTTTT. This chain connects TRBV19 to TRBJ2-2; D ambiguous. Deletions cut 5 bases from V and 6 bases from J, with 7 bases between. CDR1 is LNHDA, CDR2 SQIVND, per germline (reference sequence). This CDR3 is built from 12 residues.